This T cell receptor (beta chain) appears in the sequencing data of a study of PD-1 blockade in classical Hodgkin lymphoma. Study-wide findings and caveats: Baseline TCR diversity was reportedly lower in newly diagnosed patients than in healthy donors. It was reported as lower still in relapsed/refractory patients. Although disease activity or prior therapy may be involved, causes of the repertoire differences remain undefined.

The protocol was immunoSEQ multiplex PCR, while the TCRdb copy is restricted to in-frame clones and leaves out a portion. The sample gives 25,000 to 30,000 clones, roughly 90% of which show up once; about 0.37% is in the top ten. V was clipped by 2 bases and J by 3 bases; unmatched bases: 8. Germline V gene data show CDR1 as MGHRA and CDR2 as YSYEKL. The CDR3 sequence is 16 residues long. Time point defined: newly diagnosed, previously untreated cHL patient sample. CD4+ T cells were purified from thawed PBMCs by negative selection. Untreated, newly diagnosed classical Hodgkin lymphoma PBMCs were comparators. Points on this clone: The target antigen is unknown.

The chain carries TRBV4-1 and TRBJ2-3, with TRBD2 matching 7 bases. This clonotype originated in a human donor with classical Hodgkin lymphoma. The sequenced material came from CD4+ T cells from blood. This chain's CDR3 is CASSQPPAGPTDTQYF. Here the CDR3 DNA reads TGCGCCAGCAGCCAACCCCCAGCGGGACCAACAGATACGCAGTATTTT.